This TCR beta chain was captured in a study of PD-1 blockade in classical Hodgkin lymphoma. Profiled with immunoSEQ multiplex PCR; TCRdb holds only in-frame clones, not every one. The repertoire consists of 72,000 or so clones, with about 92% occurring once and the leading ten covering more than 6.5%. All the patients suffered relapse after autologous stem cell transplantation, and brentuximab vedotin exposure differed. Germline CDR1 MNHEY, CDR2 SVGAGI. CDR3 size: 12 residues. V was trimmed by 8 bases and J by 2 bases, leaving 9 bases between them. The sequence was collected from a human donor with classical Hodgkin lymphoma. This material consisted of peripheral blood mononuclear cells (PBMCs), taken at baseline. The chain joins TRBV6-5 to TRBJ1-2; D may be TRBD1 (5 bases). CDR3 region: CASRDANYGYTF. The CDR3 DNA sequence: TGTGCCAGCCGGGACGCAAACTATGGCTACACCTTC.